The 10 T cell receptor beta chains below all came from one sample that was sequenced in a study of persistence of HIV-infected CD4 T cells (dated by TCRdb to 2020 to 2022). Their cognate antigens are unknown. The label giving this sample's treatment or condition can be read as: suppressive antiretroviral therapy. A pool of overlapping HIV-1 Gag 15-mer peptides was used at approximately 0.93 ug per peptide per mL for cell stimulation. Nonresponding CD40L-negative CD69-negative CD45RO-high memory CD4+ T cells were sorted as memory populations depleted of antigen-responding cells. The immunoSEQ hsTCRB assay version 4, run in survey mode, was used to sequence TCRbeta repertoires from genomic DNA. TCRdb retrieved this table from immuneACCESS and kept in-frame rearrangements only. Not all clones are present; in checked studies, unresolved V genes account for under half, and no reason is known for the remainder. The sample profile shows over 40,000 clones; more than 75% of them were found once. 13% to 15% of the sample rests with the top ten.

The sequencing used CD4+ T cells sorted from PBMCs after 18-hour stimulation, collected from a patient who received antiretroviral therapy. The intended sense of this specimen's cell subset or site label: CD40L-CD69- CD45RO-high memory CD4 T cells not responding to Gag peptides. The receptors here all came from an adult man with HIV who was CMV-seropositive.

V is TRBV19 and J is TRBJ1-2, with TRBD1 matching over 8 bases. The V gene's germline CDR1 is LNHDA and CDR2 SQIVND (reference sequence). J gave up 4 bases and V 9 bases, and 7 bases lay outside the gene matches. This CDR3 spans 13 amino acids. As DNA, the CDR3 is TGTGCCAGCTGGGACAGGACGTTCTATGGCTACACCTTC. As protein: CASWDRTFYGYTF.

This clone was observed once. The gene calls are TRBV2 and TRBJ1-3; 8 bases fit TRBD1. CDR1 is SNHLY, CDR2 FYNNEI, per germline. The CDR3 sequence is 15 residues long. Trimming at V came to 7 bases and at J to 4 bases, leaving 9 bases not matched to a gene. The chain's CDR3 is CASTPQGALGNTIYF. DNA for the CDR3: TGTGCCAGCACTCCGCAGGGGGCGCTGGGAAACACCATATATTTT.

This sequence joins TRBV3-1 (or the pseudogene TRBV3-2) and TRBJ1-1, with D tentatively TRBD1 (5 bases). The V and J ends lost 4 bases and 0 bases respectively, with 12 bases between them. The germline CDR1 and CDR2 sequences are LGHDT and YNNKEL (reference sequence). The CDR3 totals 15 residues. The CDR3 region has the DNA TGTGCCAGCAGCCCCTTTGGAGGGGTGAACACTGAAGCTTTCTTT. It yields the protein CASSPFGGVNTEAFF.

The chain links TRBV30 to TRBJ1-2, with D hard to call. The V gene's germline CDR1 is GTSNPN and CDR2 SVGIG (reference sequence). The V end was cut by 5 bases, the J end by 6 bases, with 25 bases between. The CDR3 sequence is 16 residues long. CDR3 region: CAWAPNLGRRENGYTF. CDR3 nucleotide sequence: TGTGCCTGGGCCCCCAACCTAGGGCGGAGAGAGAATGGCTACACCTTC.

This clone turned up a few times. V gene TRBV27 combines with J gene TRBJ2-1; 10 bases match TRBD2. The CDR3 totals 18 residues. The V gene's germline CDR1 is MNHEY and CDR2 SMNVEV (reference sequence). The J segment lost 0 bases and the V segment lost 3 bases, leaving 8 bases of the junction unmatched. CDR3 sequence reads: CASSLGLAGASSYNEQFF. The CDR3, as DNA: TGTGCCAGCAGTTTGGGGCTAGCGGGGGCGAGCTCCTACAATGAGCAGTTCTTC.

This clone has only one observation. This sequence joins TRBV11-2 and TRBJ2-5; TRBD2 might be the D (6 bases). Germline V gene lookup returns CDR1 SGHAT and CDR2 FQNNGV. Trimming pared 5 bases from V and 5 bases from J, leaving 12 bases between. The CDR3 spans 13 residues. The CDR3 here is CASSQLAEETQYF. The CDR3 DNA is TGTGCCAGCAGCCAATTAGCGGAGGAGACCCAGTACTTC.

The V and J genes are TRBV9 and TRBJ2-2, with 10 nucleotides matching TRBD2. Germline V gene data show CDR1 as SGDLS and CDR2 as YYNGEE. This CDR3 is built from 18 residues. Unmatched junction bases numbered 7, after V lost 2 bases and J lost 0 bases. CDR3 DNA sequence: TGTGCCAGCAGCGTTCCGATCGGGACTAGCGCGAACACCGGGGAGCTGTTTTTT. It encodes CASSVPIGTSANTGELFF.

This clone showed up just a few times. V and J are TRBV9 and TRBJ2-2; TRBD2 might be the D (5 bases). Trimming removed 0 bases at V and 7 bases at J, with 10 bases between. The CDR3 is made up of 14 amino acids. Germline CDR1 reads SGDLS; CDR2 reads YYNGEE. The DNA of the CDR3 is TGTGCCAGCAGCGTAGTTAGCGATGTCGGGGAGCTGTTTTTT. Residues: CASSVVSDVGELFF.

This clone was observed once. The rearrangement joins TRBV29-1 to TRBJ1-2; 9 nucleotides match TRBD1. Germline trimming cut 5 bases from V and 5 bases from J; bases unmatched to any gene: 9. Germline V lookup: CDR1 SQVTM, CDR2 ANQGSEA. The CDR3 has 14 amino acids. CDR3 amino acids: CSVSREQGAYGYTF. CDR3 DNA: TGCAGCGTTTCAAGGGAACAGGGGGCTTATGGCTACACCTTC. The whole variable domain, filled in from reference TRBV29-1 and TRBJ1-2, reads SAVISQKPSRDICQRGTSLTIQCQVDSQVTMMFWYRQQPGQSLTLIATANQGSEATYESGFVIDKFPISRPNLTFSTLTVSNMSPEDSSIYLCSVSREQGAYGYTFGSGTRLTVV.

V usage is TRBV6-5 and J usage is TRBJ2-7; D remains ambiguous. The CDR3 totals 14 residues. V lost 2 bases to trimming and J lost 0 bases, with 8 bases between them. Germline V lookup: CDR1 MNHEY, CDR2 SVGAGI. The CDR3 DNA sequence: TGTGCCAGCAGTTACAGGCCGAGCTCCTACGAGCAGTACTTC. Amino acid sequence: CASSYRPSSYEQYF.